The clone carrying this T cell receptor (beta chain) has just a few counts. CDR3 length: 18 residues. V gave up 0 bases and J gave up 0 bases, with 15 bases separating them. Germline lookup yields CDR1 MNHEY and CDR2 SVGAGI. The data derive from a study of human T cells and chemical hapten exposure. Researchers extracted total RNA from unfractionated whole blood. Individual cDNA molecules had unique molecular identifiers attached to them by the library. In TCRdb, the reads were re-called with MiXCR into one record per CDR3 protein. The sample lists about 120,000 distinct CDR3 sequences, roughly 8.5% occurring once.

This receptor was taken from a human donor in good health. Some clones in this sample may be carry-over from other donors' samples. The chain joins TRBV6-5 to TRBJ2-1, with no clear D. Sequences were obtained from whole blood. CDR3 bases: TGTGCCAGCAGTTACTCCATATCTGGGGATGACTCCTACAATGAGCAGTTCTTC. It yields the protein CASSYSISGDDSYNEQFF.